Following are 21 T cell receptor beta chains from one sample sequenced in a study of low-dose radiotherapy and immunotherapy resistance in tumors. First-strand cDNA used TRAV- and TRBV-specific primers, covering alpha and beta chains. With a V-primer adapter and a constant-region primer, TCRs were amplified for roughly 21 PCR cycles. TCRdb independently ran MiXCR on the reads; one entry per CDR3 protein. The table records around 20,000 distinct CDR3 sequences, 74% of them present only once. These receptors all come from a human donor with advanced metastatic prostate, ovarian, gallbladder or colorectal cancer (not recorded which). This table probably holds off-target reads from a library built for another chain.

This chain links TRBV19 with TRBJ1-3; D is undetermined. This CDR3 is built from 17 residues. In germline, CDR1 is LNHDA, CDR2 SQIVND (reference sequence). V lost 4 bases and J lost 0, with 16 bases in between. DNA of the CDR3: TGTGCCAGTAGTAGCATTAGACGGGGAGTCTCTGGAAACACCATATATTTT. Amino acid sequence: CASSSIRRGVSGNTIYF.

The chain carries TRBV29-1 and TRBJ1-2, with TRBD1 as a possible D gene (6 bases). The V end lost 1 base, the J end lost 5 bases, and 11 bases lay between the germline ends. The CDR3 is 13 amino acids. CDR1 SQVTM and CDR2 ANQGSEA come from the germline V gene. The CDR3 DNA reads TGCAGCGTTGAAGGCGGGGGGGCGTATGGCTACACCTTC. It encodes CSVEGGGAYGYTF.

The rearrangement joins TRBV7-2 to TRBJ1-2, with no clear D. Germline assignment: CDR1 SGHTA and CDR2 FQGNSA. With 1 base removed from V and 4 bases from J, the gap between germline ends came to 4 bases. The CDR3 is 12 residues long. CDR3 in amino acids: CASSLGLYGYTF. The CDR3 nucleotides are TGTGCCAGCAGCTTAGGGCTCTATGGCTACACCTTC.

V and J are TRBV18 and TRBJ2-7; TRBD1 matches 7 bases. CDR1 and CDR2 from the germline V gene are KGHSH and LQKENI. The length of the CDR3 is 13 residues. V was clipped by 4 bases and J by 2 bases; unmatched bases: 2. Here the CDR3 DNA reads TGTGCCAGCTCACAACAGGGGCCCTACGAGCAGTACTTC. Its protein is CASSQQGPYEQYF.

The rearrangement joins TRBV6-2 or TRBV6-3 to TRBJ2-1; possible D gene TRBD1, 6 bases. Germline V gene sequence: CDR1 MNHEY, CDR2 SVGEGT. The V end was cut by 6 bases, the J end by 3 bases, with 24 bases between. The CDR3 is made up of 18 amino acids. The DNA for the CDR3 is TGTGCCAGCAGATCAGTCCTAGATCGGACAGAAATCTACAATGAGCAGTTCTTC. Amino acids: CASRSVLDRTEIYNEQFF.

The chain employs TRBV5-1 and TRBJ2-7; 10 positions match TRBD1. The germline V gene encodes CDR1 SGHRS and CDR2 YFSETQ. The V segment lost 4 bases and the J segment 6 bases; nucleotides outside the gene matches: 10. The CDR3 contains 15 residues. The CDR3 bases are TGCGCCAGCAGCCAGACACCGGGACAGGGGTTCGAGCAGTACTTC. Translation gives CASSQTPGQGFEQYF.

This chain uses TRBV5-6 with TRBJ2-7; no definite D call. With 1 base removed from V and 5 bases from J, the gap between germline ends came to 19 bases. Germline V gene data show CDR1 as SGHDT and CDR2 as YYEEEE. The CDR3 spans 16 residues. CDR3: CASSLRGLLGPNEQYF. Here the CDR3 DNA reads TGTGCCAGCAGCTTGCGAGGTTTGTTGGGTCCAAACGAGCAGTACTTC. Together with reference TRBV5-6 and TRBJ2-7, the CDR3 gives the full variable domain: DAGVTQSPTHLIKTRGQQVTLRCSPKSGHDTVSWYQQALGQGPQFIFQYYEEEERQRGNFPDRFSGHQFPNYSSELNVNALLLGDSALYLCASSLRGLLGPNEQYFGPGTRLTVT.

This chain links TRBV6-6 with TRBJ1-1, with a possible D match to TRBD1 (5 bases). The CDR3 consists of 14 residues. The V gene's germline CDR1 is MNHNY and CDR2 SVGAGI (reference sequence). Trimming took 6 bases from V and 5 from J, leaving 16 bases between them. This CDR3 is CASSPRRGKTEAFF. CDR3 bases: TGTGCCAGCAGCCCACGGAGGGGAAAAACTGAAGCTTTCTTT.

This clonotype has just a few counts. V gene TRBV4-2 combines with J gene TRBJ1-3; D is perhaps TRBD1 (6 bases). The V gene's germline CDR1 is LGHNA and CDR2 YNFKEQ. The CDR3 has 15 amino acids. V was shortened by 1 base and J by 4 bases, with 11 bases between the two germline ends. CDR3 nucleotides: TGTGCCAGCAGCCAAGTGTCAGGGGCCGGAAACACCATATATTTT. It encodes CASSQVSGAGNTIYF.

This chain links TRBV20-1 with TRBJ2-6; the match to TRBD1 covers 9 bases. From germline, CDR1 is DFQATT and CDR2 SNEGSKA (reference sequence). Losses at the gene ends were 6 bases for V and 4 bases for J; bases not matched to a gene: 4. This CDR3 is 14 amino acids long. CDR3 sequence reads: CSAIQGAGANVLTF. CDR3 bases: TGCAGTGCCATACAGGGGGCCGGGGCCAACGTCCTGACTTTC.

This chain joins TRBV10-3 and TRBJ1-2; 7 nucleotides line up with TRBD1. V dropped 5 bases and J dropped 5; count of bases not matched to a gene: 8. This CDR3 is 14 amino acids long. Per the germline V gene, CDR1 is ENHRY and CDR2 is SYGVKD. The CDR3 region is CAISQGTDSYGYTF. CDR3 in DNA: TGTGCCATCAGTCAAGGGACAGACTCGTATGGCTACACCTTC.

The chain couples TRBV7-2 to TRBJ2-5; 14 nucleotides agree with TRBD2. V dropped 6 bases and J dropped 6; count of bases not matched to a gene: 9. The CDR3 totals 16 residues. Germline V lookup: CDR1 SGHTA, CDR2 FQGNSA. The CDR3 spells CASRPGTSGGMKTQYF. Written as DNA, the CDR3 is TGTGCCAGCAGGCCGGGGACTAGCGGGGGCATGAAGACCCAGTACTTC. Variable domain in full (rest from reference TRBV7-2 and TRBJ2-5): GAGVSQSPSNKVTEKGKDVELRCDPISGHTALYWYRQSLGQGLEFLIYFQGNSAPDKSGLPSDRFSAERTGGSVSTLTIQRTQQEDSAVYLCASRPGTSGGMKTQYFGPGTRLLVL.

This clonotype has just one count. The V gene is TRBV5-4, the J gene TRBJ1-1; TRBD1 is a possible D gene (6 bases). Germline V gene lookup returns CDR1 SGHNT and CDR2 YYREEE (reference sequence). The CDR3 is 14 amino acids. Between the trimmed V and J ends, which lost 0 bases and 3 bases, there was a span of 9 bases. The CDR3 coding sequence is TGTGCCAGCAGCTTGGCCGGACAGTACACTGAAGCTTTCTTT. Protein product: CASSLAGQYTEAFF.

V and J are TRBV6-2 or TRBV6-3 and TRBJ1-2; TRBD1 is a possible D gene (5 bases). Trimming left V 4 bases short and J 1 base short, with 16 bases between. Per the germline V gene, CDR1 is MNHEY and CDR2 is SVGEGT. This CDR3 has 16 residues. DNA of the CDR3: TGTGCCAGCAGTTCGACGGGGGGGACCGTTAACTATGGCTACACCTTC. Its protein product is CASSSTGGTVNYGYTF.

The chain has TRBV11-2 and TRBJ2-2; D is unresolved. Germline lookup yields CDR1 SGHAT and CDR2 FQNNGV. Trimming removed 5 bases from V and 2 bases from J, with 12 bases in between. The CDR3 spans 15 residues. The CDR3 region is CASSPGVTNTGELFF. The DNA for the CDR3 is TGTGCCAGCAGCCCCGGCGTGACCAACACCGGGGAGCTGTTTTTT.

The chain is built from TRBV29-1 and TRBJ2-5; D is unclear. The V end was cut by 5 bases, the J end by 5 bases, with 6 bases between. Germline V gene sequence: CDR1 SQVTM, CDR2 ANQGSEA. This CDR3 has 10 residues. The CDR3 here is CSVREETQYF. The CDR3 DNA reads as TGCAGCGTTCGTGAGGAGACCCAGTACTTC. Complete variable domain (other parts from reference TRBV29-1 and TRBJ2-5): SAVISQKPSRDICQRGTSLTIQCQVDSQVTMMFWYRQQPGQSLTLIATANQGSEATYESGFVIDKFPISRPNLTFSTLTVSNMSPEDSSIYLCSVREETQYFGPGTRLLVL.

This rearrangement joins TRBV29-1 to TRBJ1-6; a weak D match, TRBD1 (6 bases). CDR3 size: 14 residues. Per germline, CDR1 SQVTM and CDR2 ANQGSEA. V was cut by 7 bases and J by 10 bases, with 20 bases left in between. The CDR3 reads CSARSAGADSPLHF. DNA of the CDR3: TGCAGCGCTCGATCCGCGGGGGCTGACTCACCCCTCCACTTT.

This clonotype has more than one count but fewer than ten. This chain joins TRBV4-2 and TRBJ2-7; 8 bases map to TRBD2. V was clipped by 4 bases and J by 2 bases; unmatched bases: 13. The CDR3 is 17 amino acids. From germline, CDR1 is LGHNA and CDR2 YNFKEQ. The CDR3 bases are TGTGCCAGCAGCCTCGGGATCGGTCGCGGGGGGACCTACGAGCAGTACTTC. Protein product: CASSLGIGRGGTYEQYF.

The chain recombines TRBV6-2 or TRBV6-3 with TRBJ2-1; TRBD2 agrees at 11 bases. This CDR3 spans 19 amino acids. Germline CDR1 and CDR2: MNHEY and SVGEGT. J lost 5 bases, V lost 7 bases, and 19 bases had no gene match. DNA for the CDR3: TGTGCCAGCACCCTCCCCCTAACTAGCGGGAGACGATTCAACAATGAGCAGTTCTTC. It translates to CASTLPLTSGRRFNNEQFF.

This clonotype has only one observation. This rearrangement joins TRBV28 to TRBJ1-2, with a possible D match to TRBD1 (5 bases). V lost 7 bases to trimming and J lost 4 bases, with 16 bases between them. The CDR3 loop spans 14 amino acids. From germline, CDR1 is MDHEN and CDR2 SYDVKM. The CDR3 DNA reads as TGTGCCAGCACTACTTCGGAGGGGCGCTATGGCTACACCTTC. Translated, it gives CASTTSEGRYGYTF.

The CDR3, as DNA: TGTGCCAGCAGTGATCGATCGCGGACAGGGGGGTATGGCTACACCTTC. It encodes CASSDRSRTGGYGYTF. The chain uses TRBV28 and TRBJ1-2; 10 nucleotides align to TRBD1. This CDR3 region has 16 residues. Trimming removed 5 bases from V and 5 bases from J; junction bases left unmatched: 11. Per the germline V gene, CDR1 is MDHEN and CDR2 is SYDVKM.